The table lists the clone carrying this TCR beta chain with many counts. These data originate in a study of T-cell memory formation after mild COVID-19. V gave up 2 bases and J gave up 0 bases, with 11 bases separating them. CDR3 length: 16 residues. Per germline, CDR1 SQVTM and CDR2 ANQGSEA. TCRdb reprocessed the 5' RACE reads via MiXCR and lists one record per CDR3 protein. This sample carries roughly 240,000 distinct CDR3 sequences, roughly 15% of them seen once, and the ten largest clones take 2.1%. The chain links TRBV29-1 to TRBJ2-6; TRBD1 is a possible D gene (6 bases). This TCR was recovered from an adult woman who had mild COVID-19 (a few samples of this study predate the infection). Cell type and time point are not known. The sequenced material came from PBMCs or a T cell subset sorted from them (not recorded which). This chain's CDR3 is CSVERDTDSGANVLTF. Here the CDR3 DNA reads TGCAGCGTTGAACGGGACACCGACTCTGGGGCCAACGTCCTGACTTTC.